Listed below are T cell receptor beta chains from one sample, sequenced in a study of CD8 T cells in Susac syndrome. Using its own MiXCR run on the immunoSEQ multiplex PCR reads, TCRdb lists one record per CDR3 protein. The sample shows roughly 150,000 distinct CDR3 sequences, roughly 94% of them seen only once. The sample consisted of CD4+ T cells from PBMCs. The receptors stem from a human donor in good health. CDR3s include the opening cysteine and the closing phenylalanine or tryptophan. D genes are given only for firm matches. Size tells how often a clone was seen (once, few, many) or the class of an expanded clone, and some rows leave it out.

D gene	clone size	V gene	J gene	CDR3 DNA	CDR3 protein
-	-	TRBV2	TRBJ1-1	TGTGCCAGCAGTGTATTCACTGAAGCTTTCTTT	CASSVFTEAFF
-	-	TRBV2	TRBJ1-2	TGTGCCAGCACCTTGACACAGAGTGCTAACTATGGCTACACCTTC	CASTLTQSANYGYTF
TRBD1	once	TRBV6-5	TRBJ1-2	TGTGCCAGCAGTTACTCGGGACAGGGGGTCGACGGCTACACCTTC	CASSYSGQGVDGYTF
-	-	TRBV28	TRBJ2-7	TGTGCCAGTCACGTGGGGGGAACAGTTGACGAGCAGTACTTC	CASHVGGTVDEQYF
-	-	TRBV6-5	TRBJ1-1	TGTGCCAGCAGTTACTCGGAGGGAGGAACTGAAGCTTTCTTT	CASSYSEGGTEAFF
TRBD1	-	TRBV28	TRBJ1-4	TGTGCCAGCAACAGGGGGACAACTAATGAAAAACTGTTTTTT	CASNRGTTNEKLFF
TRBD1	-	TRBV7-2	TRBJ1-2	TGTGCCAGCAGCCCCACGCGTATGACAGGGAGCAACTATGGCTACACCTTC	CASSPTRMTGSNYGYTF
-	few	TRBV6-6	TRBJ2-2	TGTGCCAGCAGTTTAAAGGGAACCGGGGAGCTGTTTTTT	CASSLKGTGELFF
-	once	TRBV28	TRBJ2-1	TGTGCCAGCAGTCAACCGGGCTCCCTCAATGAGCAGTTCTTC	CASSQPGSLNEQFF
TRBD2	-	TRBV7-9	TRBJ2-3	TGTGCCAGCAGCTTAGGAGACGGGGGGTTCGCAGATACGCAGTATTTT	CASSLGDGGFADTQYF
-	-	TRBV12-3/TRBV12-4	TRBJ1-5	TGTGCCAGCAAATTTCGGGAGGGCAATCAGCCCCAGCATTTT	CASKFREGNQPQHF
-	-	TRBV28	TRBJ1-2	TGTGCCAGCAGTCCCCCCTCGGGGGGCTACACCTTC	CASSPPSGGYTF
TRBD2	-	TRBV29-1	TRBJ2-1	TGCAGCGGGAGGGCTGGGGGGGGCAATGAGCAGTTCTTC	CSGRAGGGNEQFF
-	-	TRBV7-7	TRBJ2-7	TGTGCTAGCAGCCTCGGGACCTTGGGGGAGCAGTACTTC	CASSLGTLGEQYF
-	-	TRBV10-3	TRBJ1-5	TGTGCCATCAGTGATAAAGAACGGGGAAGCAATCAGCCCCAGCATTTT	CAISDKERGSNQPQHF
-	-	TRBV18	TRBJ1-3	TGTGCCAGCTCACCCCGGGACACCTACTCTGGAAACACCATATATTTT	CASSPRDTYSGNTIYF
-	-	TRBV29-1	TRBJ2-5	TGCAGCGTTGAAGGACAGGGCGGGAAGACCCAGTACTTC	CSVEGQGGKTQYF
-	-	TRBV12-3/TRBV12-4	TRBJ1-5	TGTGCCAGCTGGCGCGGACCGGGCAATCAGCCCCAGCATTTT	CASWRGPGNQPQHF
-	-	TRBV14	TRBJ2-3	TGTGCCAGCAGCCGGCTTGGGAGAGAGACAGATACGCAGTATTTT	CASSRLGRETDTQYF
-	-	TRBV25-1	TRBJ1-1	TGTGCCAGCAGCGTCGGGGGGCTACCTGAAGCTTTCTTT	CASSVGGLPEAFF
TRBD1	-	TRBV9	TRBJ1-2	TGTGCCAGCAGCCGGGACAGCGGGTATGGCTACACCTTC	CASSRDSGYGYTF
-	-	TRBV7-2	TRBJ2-2	TGTGCCAGCAGTTTCTTGGGGGTTGGGAACACCGGGGAGCTGTTTTTT	CASSFLGVGNTGELFF
-	-	TRBV28	TRBJ2-7	TGTGCCAGCAGTTCCTGGGCAGGAACCTACGAGCAGTACTTC	CASSSWAGTYEQYF
-	few	TRBV29-1	TRBJ2-7	TGCAGCGTTGAGACCCCAGGGGACGAGCAGTACTTC	CSVETPGDEQYF
TRBD2	-	TRBV5-6	TRBJ2-3	TGTGCCAGCAGCTCTCGCGGGAGGCCAGATACGCAGTATTTT	CASSSRGRPDTQYF
-	-	TRBV7-2	TRBJ2-7	TGTGCCAGCAGCTTAAAGCCCTCGTGGTTACAGAACTTC	CASSLKPSWLQNF
-	-	TRBV29-1	TRBJ2-7	TGCAGCGTCGGAACCAACTACGAGCAGTACTTC	CSVGTNYEQYF
-	-	TRBV6-1	TRBJ2-1	TGTGCCAGCAGCCCTCCTTCTGGTGCGGCCTTTTACAATGAGCAGTTCTTC	CASSPPSGAAFYNEQFF
-	-	TRBV12-3/TRBV12-4	TRBJ1-1	TGTGCCAGCAGTTTAGATCAGGGAAACACTGAAGCTTTCTTT	CASSLDQGNTEAFF
TRBD1	-	TRBV6-5	TRBJ2-7	TGTGCCAGCAGTCGTCAGGGGGCCCGGGACTACGAGCAGTACTTC	CASSRQGARDYEQYF
-	-	TRBV7-9	TRBJ2-7	TGTGCCAGCAGCTTAACCGGGACATTGACCTACGAGCAGTACTTC	CASSLTGTLTYEQYF
-	-	TRBV29-1	TRBJ1-4	TGCAGCGCCGCACCTTACAGTGCAACTAATGAAAAACTGTTTTTT	CSAAPYSATNEKLFF
TRBD1	-	TRBV6-6	TRBJ2-3	TGTGCCAGCAGTTCCAGGGGGCGACTATTCACAGATACGCAGTATTTT	CASSSRGRLFTDTQYF
-	-	TRBV9	TRBJ2-3	TGTGCCAGCAGTCCGGATACGCAGTATTTT	CASSPDTQYF
-	-	TRBV7-9	TRBJ1-2	TGTGCCAAAGACCGAGGGTTGGATGGCTACACCTTC	CAKDRGLDGYTF
-	-	TRBV28	TRBJ1-5	TGTGCCAGCAGTTTGTCGCCAAACAATCAGCCCCAGCATTTT	CASSLSPNNQPQHF
-	few	TRBV7-2	TRBJ2-3	TGTGCCAGCAGCTTAGCGACTAGCACAGATACGCAGTATTTT	CASSLATSTDTQYF
-	-	TRBV28	TRBJ1-2	TGTGCCAGCCATTCAGGGACGGGAGGCTACACCTTC	CASHSGTGGYTF
-	-	TRBV7-9	TRBJ1-4	TGTGCCAGCAGCGCCAGGGTCAGGGGCGGGAATGAAAAACTGTTTTTT	CASSARVRGGNEKLFF
-	-	TRBV20-1	TRBJ2-7	TGCAGTGCTAGAGATGGGGGACGCCACGAGCAGTACTTC	CSARDGGRHEQYF
TRBD1	-	TRBV5-1	TRBJ2-7	TGCGCCAGCAGCTTTGGACCCGGGACAGGTTCCGGCGAGCAGTACTTC	CASSFGPGTGSGEQYF
-	-	TRBV9	TRBJ2-3	TGTGCCAGCAGCCGCTCCGGGGATACGGATACGCAGTATTTT	CASSRSGDTDTQYF
-	once	TRBV20-1	TRBJ2-5	TGCAGTGCTTTTAATAGCGGCGGGCGCCAAGAGACCCAGTACTTC	CSAFNSGGRQETQYF
-	-	TRBV20-1	TRBJ2-1	TGCAGTGCTCCTACACATGTTCGTTCCTACAATGAGCAGTTCTTC	CSAPTHVRSYNEQFF
-	-	TRBV28	TRBJ1-5	TGTGCCAGCAGTTTGTCGACAGTATCTGAGCCCCAGCATTTT	CASSLSTVSEPQHF
-	-	TRBV20-1	TRBJ2-5	TGCAGTGAGCGGGTTATGGAGACCCAGTACTTC	CSERVMETQYF
TRBD1	-	TRBV28	TRBJ2-7	TGTGCCAGCAGTCCCGCGGGGGGACAGGGGACCCACGAGCAGTACTTC	CASSPAGGQGTHEQYF
-	-	TRBV6-5	TRBJ2-7	TGTGCCAGCAGTTACTTAGGGGTTACCTACGAGCAGTACTTC	CASSYLGVTYEQYF
-	-	TRBV29-1	TRBJ1-5	TGCAGCGTAAGGGAGACCAATCAGCCCCAGCATTTT	CSVRETNQPQHF
-	-	TRBV5-1	TRBJ1-2	TGCGCCAGCAGCTTGGGCGGGGGCGCAGACTACACCTTC	CASSLGGGADYTF